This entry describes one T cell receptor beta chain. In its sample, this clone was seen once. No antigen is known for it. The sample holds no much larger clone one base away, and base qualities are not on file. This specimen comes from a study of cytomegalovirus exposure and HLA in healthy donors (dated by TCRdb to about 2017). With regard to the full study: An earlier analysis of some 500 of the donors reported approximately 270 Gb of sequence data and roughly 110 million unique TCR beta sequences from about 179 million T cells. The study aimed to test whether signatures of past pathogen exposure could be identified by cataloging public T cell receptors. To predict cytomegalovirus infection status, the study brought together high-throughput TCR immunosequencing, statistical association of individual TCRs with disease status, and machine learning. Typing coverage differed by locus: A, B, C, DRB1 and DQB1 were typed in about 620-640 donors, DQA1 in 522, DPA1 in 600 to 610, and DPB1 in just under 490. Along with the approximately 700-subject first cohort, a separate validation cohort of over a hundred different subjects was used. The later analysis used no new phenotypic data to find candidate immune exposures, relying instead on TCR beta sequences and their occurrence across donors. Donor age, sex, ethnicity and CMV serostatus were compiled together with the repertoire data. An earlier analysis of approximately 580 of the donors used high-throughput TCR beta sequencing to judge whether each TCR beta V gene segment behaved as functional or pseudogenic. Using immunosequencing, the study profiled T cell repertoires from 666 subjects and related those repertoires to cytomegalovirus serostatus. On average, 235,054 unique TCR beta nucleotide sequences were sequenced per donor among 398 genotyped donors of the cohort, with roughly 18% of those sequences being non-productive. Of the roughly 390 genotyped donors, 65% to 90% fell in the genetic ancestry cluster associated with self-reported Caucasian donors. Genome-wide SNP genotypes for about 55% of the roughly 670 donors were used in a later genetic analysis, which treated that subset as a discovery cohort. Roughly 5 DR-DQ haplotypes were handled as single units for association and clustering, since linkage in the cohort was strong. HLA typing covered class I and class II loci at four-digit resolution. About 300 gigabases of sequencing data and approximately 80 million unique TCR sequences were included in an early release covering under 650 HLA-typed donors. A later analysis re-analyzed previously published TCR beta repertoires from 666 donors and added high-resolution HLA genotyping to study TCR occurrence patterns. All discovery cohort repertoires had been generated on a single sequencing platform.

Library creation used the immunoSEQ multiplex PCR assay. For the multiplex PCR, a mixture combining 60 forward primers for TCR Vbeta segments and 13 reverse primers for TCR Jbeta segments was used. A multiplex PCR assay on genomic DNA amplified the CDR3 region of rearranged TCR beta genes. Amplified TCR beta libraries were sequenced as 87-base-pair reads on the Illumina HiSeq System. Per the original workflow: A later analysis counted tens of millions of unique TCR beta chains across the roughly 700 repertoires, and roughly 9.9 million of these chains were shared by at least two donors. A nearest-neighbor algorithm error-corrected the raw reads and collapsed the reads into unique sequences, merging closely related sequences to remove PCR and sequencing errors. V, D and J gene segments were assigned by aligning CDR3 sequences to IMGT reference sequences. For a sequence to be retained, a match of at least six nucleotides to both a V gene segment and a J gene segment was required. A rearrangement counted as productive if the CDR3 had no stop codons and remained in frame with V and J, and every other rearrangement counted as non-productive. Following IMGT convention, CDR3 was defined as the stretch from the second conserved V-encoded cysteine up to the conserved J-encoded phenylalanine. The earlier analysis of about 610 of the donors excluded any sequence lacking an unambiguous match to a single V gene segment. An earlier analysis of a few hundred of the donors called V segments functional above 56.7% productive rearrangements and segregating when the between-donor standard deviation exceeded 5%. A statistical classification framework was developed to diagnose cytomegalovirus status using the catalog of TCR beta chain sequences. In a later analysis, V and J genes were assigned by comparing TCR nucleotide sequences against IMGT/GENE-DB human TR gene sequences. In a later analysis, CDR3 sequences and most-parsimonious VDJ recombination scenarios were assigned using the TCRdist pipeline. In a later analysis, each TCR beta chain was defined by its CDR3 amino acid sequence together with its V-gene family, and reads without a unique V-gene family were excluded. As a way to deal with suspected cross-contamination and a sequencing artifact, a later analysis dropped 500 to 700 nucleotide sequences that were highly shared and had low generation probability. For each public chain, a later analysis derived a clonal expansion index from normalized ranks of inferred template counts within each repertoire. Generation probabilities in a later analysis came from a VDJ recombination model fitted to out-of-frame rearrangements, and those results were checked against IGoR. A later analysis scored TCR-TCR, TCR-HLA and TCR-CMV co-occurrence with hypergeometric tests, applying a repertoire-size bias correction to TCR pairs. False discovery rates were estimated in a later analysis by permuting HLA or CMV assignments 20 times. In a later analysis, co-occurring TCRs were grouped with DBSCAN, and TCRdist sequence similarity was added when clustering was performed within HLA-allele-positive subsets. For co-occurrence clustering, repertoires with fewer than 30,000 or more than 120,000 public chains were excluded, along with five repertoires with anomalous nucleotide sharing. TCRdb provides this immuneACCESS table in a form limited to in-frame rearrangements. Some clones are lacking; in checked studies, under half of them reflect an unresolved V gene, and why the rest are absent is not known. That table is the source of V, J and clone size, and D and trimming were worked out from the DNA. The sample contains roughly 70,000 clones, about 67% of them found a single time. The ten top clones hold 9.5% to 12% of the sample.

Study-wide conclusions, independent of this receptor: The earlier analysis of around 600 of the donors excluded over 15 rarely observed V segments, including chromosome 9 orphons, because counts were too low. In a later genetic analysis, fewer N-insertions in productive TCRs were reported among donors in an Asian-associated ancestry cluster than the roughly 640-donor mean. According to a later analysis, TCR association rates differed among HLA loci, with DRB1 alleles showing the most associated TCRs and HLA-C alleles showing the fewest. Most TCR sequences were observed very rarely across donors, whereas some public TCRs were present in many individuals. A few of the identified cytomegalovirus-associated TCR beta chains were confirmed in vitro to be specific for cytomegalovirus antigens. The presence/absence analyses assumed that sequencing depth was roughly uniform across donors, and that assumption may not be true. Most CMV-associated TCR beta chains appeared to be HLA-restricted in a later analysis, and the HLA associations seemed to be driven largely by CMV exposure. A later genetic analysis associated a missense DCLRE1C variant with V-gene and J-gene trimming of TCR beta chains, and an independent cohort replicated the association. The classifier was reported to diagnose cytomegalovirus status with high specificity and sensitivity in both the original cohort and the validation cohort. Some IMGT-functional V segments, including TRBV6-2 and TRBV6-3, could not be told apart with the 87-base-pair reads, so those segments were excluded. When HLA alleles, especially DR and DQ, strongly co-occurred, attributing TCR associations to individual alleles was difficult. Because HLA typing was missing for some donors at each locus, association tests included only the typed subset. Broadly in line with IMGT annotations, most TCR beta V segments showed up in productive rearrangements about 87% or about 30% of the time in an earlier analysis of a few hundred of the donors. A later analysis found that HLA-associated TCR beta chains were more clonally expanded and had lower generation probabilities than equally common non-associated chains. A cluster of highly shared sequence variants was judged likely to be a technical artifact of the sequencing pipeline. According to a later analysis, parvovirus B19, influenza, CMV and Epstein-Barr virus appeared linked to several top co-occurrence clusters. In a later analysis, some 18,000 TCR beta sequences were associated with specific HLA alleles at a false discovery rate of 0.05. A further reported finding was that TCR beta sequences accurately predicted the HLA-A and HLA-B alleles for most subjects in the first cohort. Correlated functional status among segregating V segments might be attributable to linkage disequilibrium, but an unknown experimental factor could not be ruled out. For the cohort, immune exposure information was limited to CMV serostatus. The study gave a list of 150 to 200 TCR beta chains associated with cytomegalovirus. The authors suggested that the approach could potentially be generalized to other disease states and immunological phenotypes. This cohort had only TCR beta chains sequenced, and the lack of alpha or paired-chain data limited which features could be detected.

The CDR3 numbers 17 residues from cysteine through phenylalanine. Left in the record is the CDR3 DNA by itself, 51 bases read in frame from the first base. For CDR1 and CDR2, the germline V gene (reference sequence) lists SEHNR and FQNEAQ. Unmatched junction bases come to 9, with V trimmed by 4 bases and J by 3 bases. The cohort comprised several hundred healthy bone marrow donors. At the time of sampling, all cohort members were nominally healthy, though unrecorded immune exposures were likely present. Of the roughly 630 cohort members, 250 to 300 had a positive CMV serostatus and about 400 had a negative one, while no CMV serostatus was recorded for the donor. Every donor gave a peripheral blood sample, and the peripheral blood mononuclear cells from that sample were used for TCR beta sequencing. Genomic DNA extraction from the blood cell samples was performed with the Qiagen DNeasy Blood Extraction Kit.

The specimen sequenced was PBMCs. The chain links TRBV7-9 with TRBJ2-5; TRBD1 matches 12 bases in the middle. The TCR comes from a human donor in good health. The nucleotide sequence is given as TGTGCCAGCAGCTCAACTCTGGGACAGGGGGCTAAAGAGACCCAGTACTTC. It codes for CASSSTLGQGAKETQYF.